The clone carrying this T cell receptor (beta chain) turned up a few times. V was cut by 2 bases and J by 9 bases, with 17 bases left in between. Germline-derived CDR1 and CDR2 are MNHNS and SASEGT. The length of the CDR3 is 15 residues. The sample is drawn from a study of cytomegalovirus exposure and HLA in healthy donors. The PCR had 60 Vbeta and 13 Jbeta primers. Using immunoSEQ multiplex PCR, the repertoire was profiled, and TCRdb retains in-frame clones only, with some absent. The sample records more than 95,000 clones, around 10% being singletons. Sequencing was done on a sample of PBMCs. The clonotype originates from a man aged 30 to 45 in good health and CMV-seronegative. V gene TRBV6-1 combines with J gene TRBJ2-1, with unresolved D. For the CDR3, the DNA is TGTGCCAGCAGTGAACGCGCGCCTCTCCACGGTGAGCAGTTCTTC. It translates to CASSERAPLHGEQFF.